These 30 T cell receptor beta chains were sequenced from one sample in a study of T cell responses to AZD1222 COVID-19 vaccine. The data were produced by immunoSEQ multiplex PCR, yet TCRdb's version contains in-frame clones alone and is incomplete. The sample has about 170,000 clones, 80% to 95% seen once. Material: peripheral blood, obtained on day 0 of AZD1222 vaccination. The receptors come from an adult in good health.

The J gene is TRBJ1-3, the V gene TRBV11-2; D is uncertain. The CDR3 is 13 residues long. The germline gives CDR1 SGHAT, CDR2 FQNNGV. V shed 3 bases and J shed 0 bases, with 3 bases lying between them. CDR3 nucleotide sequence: TGTGCCAGCAGCTTTTTCTCTGGAAACACCATATATTTT. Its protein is CASSFFSGNTIYF.

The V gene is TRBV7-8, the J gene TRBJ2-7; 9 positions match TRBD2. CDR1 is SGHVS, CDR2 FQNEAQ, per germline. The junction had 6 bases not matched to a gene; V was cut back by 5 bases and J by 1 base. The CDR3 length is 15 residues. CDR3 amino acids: CASSPRTSDSYEQYF. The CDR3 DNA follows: TGTGCCAGCAGCCCCCGGACTAGCGATTCCTACGAGCAGTACTTC.

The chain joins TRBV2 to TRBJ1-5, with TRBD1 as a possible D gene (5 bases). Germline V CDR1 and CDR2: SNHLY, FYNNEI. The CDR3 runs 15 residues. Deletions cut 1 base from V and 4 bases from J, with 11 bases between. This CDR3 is CASSEVRGVNQPQHF. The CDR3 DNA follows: TGTGCCAGCAGTGAAGTAAGGGGCGTGAATCAGCCCCAGCATTTT.

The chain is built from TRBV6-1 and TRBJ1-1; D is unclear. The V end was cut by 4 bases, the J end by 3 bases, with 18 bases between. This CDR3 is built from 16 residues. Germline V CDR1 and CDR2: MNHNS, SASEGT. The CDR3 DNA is TGTGCCAGCAGTGTCCCCCGGAGAAGGAAGGACACTGAAGCTTTCTTT. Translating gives CASSVPRRRKDTEAFF.

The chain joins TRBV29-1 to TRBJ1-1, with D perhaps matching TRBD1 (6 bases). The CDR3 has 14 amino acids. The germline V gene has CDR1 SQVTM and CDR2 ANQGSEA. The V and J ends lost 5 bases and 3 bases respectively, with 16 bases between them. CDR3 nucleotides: TGCAGCGTTTTTGGGGGCGGCGGGTACACTGAAGCTTTCTTT. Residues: CSVFGGGGYTEAFF.

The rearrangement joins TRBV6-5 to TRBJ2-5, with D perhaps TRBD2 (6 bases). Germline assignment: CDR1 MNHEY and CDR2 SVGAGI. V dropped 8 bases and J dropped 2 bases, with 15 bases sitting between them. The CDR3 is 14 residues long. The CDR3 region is CASSHTSKQETQYF. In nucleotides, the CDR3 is TGTGCCAGCTCACATACTAGCAAGCAAGAGACCCAGTACTTC.

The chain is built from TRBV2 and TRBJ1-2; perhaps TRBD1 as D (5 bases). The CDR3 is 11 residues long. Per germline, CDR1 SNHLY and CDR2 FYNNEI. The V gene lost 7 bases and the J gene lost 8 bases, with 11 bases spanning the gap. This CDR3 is CASNRLGGYTF. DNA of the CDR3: TGTGCCAGCAACAGGCTTGGAGGCTACACCTTC.

The chain's CDR3 is CASSPSGIQVEQFF. CDR3 DNA: TGTGCCAGCAGCCCGAGCGGGATCCAGGTTGAGCAGTTCTTC. The J gene is TRBJ2-1, the V gene TRBV9, with 7 bases aligning to TRBD2. The germline V gene has CDR1 SGDLS and CDR2 YYNGEE. CDR3 length equals 14 residues. V was clipped by 4 bases and J by 9 bases; unmatched bases: 10.

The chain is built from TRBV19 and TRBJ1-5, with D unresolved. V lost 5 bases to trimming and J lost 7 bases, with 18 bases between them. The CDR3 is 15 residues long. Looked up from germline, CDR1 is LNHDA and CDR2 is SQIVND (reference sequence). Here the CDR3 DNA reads TGTGCCAGTAGTCTGGGATTGGAGGTACTACAGCCCCAGCATTTT. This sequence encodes CASSLGLEVLQPQHF.

The CDR3 protein is CAISQGADSNQPQHF. CDR3 nucleotide sequence: TGTGCCATCAGTCAAGGGGCAGATAGCAATCAGCCCCAGCATTTT. V is TRBV10-3 and J is TRBJ1-5; tentative D call: TRBD1 (5 bases). CDR1 is ENHRY, CDR2 SYGVKD, per germline. Trimming took off 5 bases at V and 0 bases at J, with 11 bases between the two ends. The CDR3 has 15 residues.

CDR3 DNA sequence: TGTGCCAGTAGTGGCGCGATGGGGACCCAGTACTTC. Amino acids: CASSGAMGTQYF. This chain links TRBV19 with TRBJ2-5; no clear D. This CDR3 has 12 residues. V was pared by 5 bases and J by 7 bases, with 11 bases between. CDR1 and CDR2 from the germline V gene are LNHDA and SQIVND (reference sequence).

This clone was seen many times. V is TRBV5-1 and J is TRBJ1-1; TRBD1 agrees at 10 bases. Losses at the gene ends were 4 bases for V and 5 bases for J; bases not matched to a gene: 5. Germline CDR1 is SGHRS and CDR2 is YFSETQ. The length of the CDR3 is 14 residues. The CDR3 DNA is TGCGCCAGCAGCCTCCGGACAGGGGGGACTGAAGCTTTCTTT. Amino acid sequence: CASSLRTGGTEAFF. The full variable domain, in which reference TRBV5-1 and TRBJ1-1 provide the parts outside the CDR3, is KAGVTQTPRYLIKTRGQQVTLSCSPISGHRSVSWYQQTPGQGLQFLFEYFSETQRNKGNFPGRFSGRQFSNSRSEMNVSTLELGDSALYLCASSLRTGGTEAFFGQGTRLTVV.

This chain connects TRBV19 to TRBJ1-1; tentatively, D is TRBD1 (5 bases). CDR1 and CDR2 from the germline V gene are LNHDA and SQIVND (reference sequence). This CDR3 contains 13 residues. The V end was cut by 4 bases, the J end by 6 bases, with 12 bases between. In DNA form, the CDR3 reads TGTGCCAGTAGTAGGAACGGGGACGCTGAAGCTTTCTTT. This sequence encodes CASSRNGDAEAFF.

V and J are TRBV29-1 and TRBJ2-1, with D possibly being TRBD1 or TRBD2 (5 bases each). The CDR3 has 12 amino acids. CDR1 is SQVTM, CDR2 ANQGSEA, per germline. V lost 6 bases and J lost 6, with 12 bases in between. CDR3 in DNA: TGCAGCGTGAGGGGAACCTCCAATGAGCAGTTCTTC. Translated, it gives CSVRGTSNEQFF.

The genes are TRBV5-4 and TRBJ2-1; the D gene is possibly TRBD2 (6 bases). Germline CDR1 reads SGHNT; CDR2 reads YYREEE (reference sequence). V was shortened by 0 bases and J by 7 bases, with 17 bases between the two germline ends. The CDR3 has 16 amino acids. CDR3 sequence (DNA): TGTGCCAGCAGCTTGGCCTTCGCGGGGCGGAGGAATGAGCAGTTCTTC. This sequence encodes CASSLAFAGRRNEQFF.

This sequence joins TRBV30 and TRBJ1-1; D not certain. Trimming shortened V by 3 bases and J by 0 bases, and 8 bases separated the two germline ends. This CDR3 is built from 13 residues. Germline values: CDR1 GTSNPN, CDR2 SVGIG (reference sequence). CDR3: CAWRLEMNTEAFF. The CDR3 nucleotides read TGTGCCTGGAGATTGGAAATGAACACTGAAGCTTTCTTT.

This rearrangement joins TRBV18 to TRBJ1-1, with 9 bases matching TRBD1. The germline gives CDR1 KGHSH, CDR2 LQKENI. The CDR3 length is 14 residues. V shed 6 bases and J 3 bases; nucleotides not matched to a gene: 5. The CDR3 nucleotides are TGTGCCAGCTCCCCTAGACAGGGGGACACTGAAGCTTTCTTT. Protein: CASSPRQGDTEAFF.

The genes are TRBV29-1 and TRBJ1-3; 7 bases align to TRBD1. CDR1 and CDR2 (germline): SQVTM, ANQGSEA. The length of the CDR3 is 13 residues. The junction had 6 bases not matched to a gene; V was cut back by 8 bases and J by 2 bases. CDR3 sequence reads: CSTSDRAGNTIYF. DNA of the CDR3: TGCAGCACTTCAGACAGGGCTGGAAACACCATATATTTT.

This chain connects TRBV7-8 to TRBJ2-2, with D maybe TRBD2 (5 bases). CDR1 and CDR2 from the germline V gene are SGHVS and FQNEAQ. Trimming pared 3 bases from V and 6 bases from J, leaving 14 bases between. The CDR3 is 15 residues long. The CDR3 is CASSFLRTVPGELFF. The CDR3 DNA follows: TGTGCCAGCAGCTTCCTGAGGACTGTACCCGGGGAGCTGTTTTTT. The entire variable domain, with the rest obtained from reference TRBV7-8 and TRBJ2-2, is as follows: GAGVSQSPRYKVAKRGQDVALRCDPISGHVSLFWYQQALGQGPEFLTYFQNEAQLDKSGLPSDRFFAERPEGSVSTLKIQRTQQEDSAVYLCASSFLRTVPGELFFGEGSRLTVL.

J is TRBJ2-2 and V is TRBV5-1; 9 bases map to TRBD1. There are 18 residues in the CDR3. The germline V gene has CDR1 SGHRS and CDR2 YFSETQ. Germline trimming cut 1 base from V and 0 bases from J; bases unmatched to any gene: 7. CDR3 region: CASSLFGQGISNTGELFF. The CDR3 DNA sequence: TGCGCCAGCAGCTTGTTCGGACAGGGGATTTCGAACACCGGGGAGCTGTTTTTT.

The CDR3 bases are TGTGCCAGCAGGCGTAACTACGAGCAGTACTTC. It codes for CASRRNYEQYF. This chain links TRBV28 with TRBJ2-7; no definite D call. There are 11 residues in the CDR3. Germline CDR1 and CDR2: MDHEN and SYDVKM. V was clipped by 6 bases and J by 3 bases, with 6 bases between them.

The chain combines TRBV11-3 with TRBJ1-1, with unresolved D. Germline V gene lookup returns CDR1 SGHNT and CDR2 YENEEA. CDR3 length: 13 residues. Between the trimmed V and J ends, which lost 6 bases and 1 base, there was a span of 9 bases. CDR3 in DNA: TGTGCCAGCAGTAGACGGGAGAACACTGAAGCTTTCTTT. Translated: CASSRRENTEAFF.

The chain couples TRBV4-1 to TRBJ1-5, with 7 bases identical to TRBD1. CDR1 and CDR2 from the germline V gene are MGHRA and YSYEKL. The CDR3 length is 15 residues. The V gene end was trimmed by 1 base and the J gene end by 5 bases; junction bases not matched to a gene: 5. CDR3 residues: CASSQAAGGDQPQHF. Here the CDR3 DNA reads TGCGCCAGCAGCCAAGCAGCAGGGGGTGATCAGCCCCAGCATTTT.

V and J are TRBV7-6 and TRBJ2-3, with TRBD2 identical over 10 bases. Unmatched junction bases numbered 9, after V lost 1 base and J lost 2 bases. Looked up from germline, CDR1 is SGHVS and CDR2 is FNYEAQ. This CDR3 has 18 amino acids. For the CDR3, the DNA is TGTGCCAGCAGCTTAGTAGGTACTAGCGGGATGTCCACAGATACGCAGTATTTT. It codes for CASSLVGTSGMSTDTQYF.

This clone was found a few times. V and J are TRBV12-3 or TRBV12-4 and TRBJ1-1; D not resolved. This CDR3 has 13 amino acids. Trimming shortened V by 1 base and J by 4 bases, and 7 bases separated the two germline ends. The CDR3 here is CASSLGWITEAFF. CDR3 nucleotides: TGTGCCAGCAGTTTAGGTTGGATCACTGAAGCTTTCTTT.

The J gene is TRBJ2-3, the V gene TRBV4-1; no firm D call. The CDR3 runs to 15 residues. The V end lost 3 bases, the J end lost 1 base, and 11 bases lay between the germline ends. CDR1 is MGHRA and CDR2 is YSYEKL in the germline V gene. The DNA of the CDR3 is TGCGCCAGCAGCCAGGAAGACTTTCGCACAGATACGCAGTATTTT. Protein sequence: CASSQEDFRTDTQYF.

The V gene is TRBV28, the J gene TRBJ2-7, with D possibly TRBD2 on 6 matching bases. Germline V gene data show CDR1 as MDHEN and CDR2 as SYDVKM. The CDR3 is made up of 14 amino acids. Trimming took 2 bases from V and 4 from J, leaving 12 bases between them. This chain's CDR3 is CASSLPSGFYEQYF. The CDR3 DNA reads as TGTGCCAGCAGTTTACCCAGCGGGTTTTACGAGCAGTACTTC.

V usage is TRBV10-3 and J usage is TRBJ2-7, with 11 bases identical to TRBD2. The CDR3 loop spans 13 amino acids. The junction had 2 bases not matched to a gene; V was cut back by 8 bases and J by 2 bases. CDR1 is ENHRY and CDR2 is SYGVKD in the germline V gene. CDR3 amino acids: CAIGTSGPYEQYF. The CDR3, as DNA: TGTGCCATCGGGACTAGCGGTCCCTACGAGCAGTACTTC.

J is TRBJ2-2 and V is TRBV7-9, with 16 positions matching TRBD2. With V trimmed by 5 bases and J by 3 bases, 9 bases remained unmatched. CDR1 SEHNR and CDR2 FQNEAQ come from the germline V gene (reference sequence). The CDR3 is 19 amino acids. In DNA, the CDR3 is TGTGCCAGCAGCCTGCCGGGACTAGCGGGAGGGCCATACACCGGGGAGCTGTTTTTT. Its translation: CASSLPGLAGGPYTGELFF.

In DNA form, the CDR3 reads TGCGCCAGCGGGGCTGGGCGGGGCGAAAATGAGCAGTTCTTC. Translation gives CASGAGRGENEQFF. The chain recombines TRBV5-1 with TRBJ2-1; TRBD2 might be the D (6 bases). Trimming took 7 bases from V and 7 from J, leaving 18 bases between them. The CDR3 totals 14 residues. The germline V gene has CDR1 SGHRS and CDR2 YFSETQ.